This paragraph reports one T cell receptor beta chain. Its antigen is not known. This sample stems from a study of monozygotic twins with inflammatory bowel disease. TCRdb reanalyzed the 5' RACE reads and collapses them to one entry per CDR3 protein, without DNA. This sample carries about 210,000 distinct CDR3 sequences, with 7.5% to 9.5% going to the ten biggest clones. General study findings and limits: Patients received differing immunosuppressive treatments, which may have added variability to their repertoires.

The TCR comes from a human donor with ulcerative colitis or Crohn's disease, or a healthy co-twin of an affected twin (not recorded which). Input material: blood.

CDR3 loop: CSARDGTYTDTQYF. This chain links TRBV20-1 with TRBJ2-3; TCRdb names TRBD2, which stays unverified in the absence of DNA. CDR3 size: 14 residues. From germline, CDR1 is DFQATT and CDR2 SNEGSKA (reference sequence).